The 4 T cell receptor beta chains below were found in one sample sequenced in a study of vaccination and CD4 T cells after COVID-19. Treatment noted: roughly 10-day PBMC culture with coronavirus spike peptide pools or control peptides (ViraFEST assay). Oncomine TCR Beta short-read sequencing was applied to DNA from cultured CD4+ T cells. TCRdb redid the calling of the PCR reads with MiXCR, one entry per CDR3 protein. The sample has fewer than 20,000 distinct CDR3 sequences, 45% to 60% seen once. Their recognized antigens are unknown. This specimen was CD4+ T cells from blood, cultured in vitro, taken before SARS-CoV-2 vaccination. The source of these receptors is a human donor who had recovered from COVID-19.

The V call is TRBV12-3 or TRBV12-4, the J call TRBJ1-5; D is unresolved. CDR3 size: 15 residues. V lost 6 bases and J 8 bases, leaving 20 bases between the germline ends. The CDR3 DNA reads TGTGCCAGCAGACCCCCTCTCTGGATCTGGGAGCCCCAGCATTTT. Protein sequence: CASRPPLWIWEPQHF.

The chain couples TRBV19 to TRBJ2-7; TRBD1 aligns across 8 bases. This CDR3 comprises 15 residues. V gave up 4 bases and J gave up 9 bases; unmatched junction bases: 14. Germline assignment: CDR1 LNHDA and CDR2 SQIVND (reference sequence). In DNA form, the CDR3 reads TGTGCCAGTAGTACGCGGGACAGGCTACGGACGGGGCAGTACTTC. Translating gives CASSTRDRLRTGQYF.

The chain employs TRBV19 and TRBJ1-5; no definite D call. V was clipped by 5 bases and J by 1 base, with 12 bases between them. CDR3 length: 15 amino acids. From germline, CDR1 is LNHDA and CDR2 SQIVND (reference sequence). CDR3: CASSPPGGSNQPQHF. CDR3 in DNA: TGTGCCAGTAGTCCGCCGGGAGGAAGCAATCAGCCCCAGCATTTT.

This rearrangement joins TRBV6-2 or TRBV6-3 to TRBJ2-7, with no clear D. Trimming stripped 0 bases from V and 3 bases from J, with 15 bases between. There are 16 residues in the CDR3. The V gene's germline CDR1 is MNHEY and CDR2 SVGEGT. CDR3 in amino acids: CASSYSKGSPGYEQYF. The CDR3 bases are TGTGCCAGCAGTTACTCGAAAGGGTCTCCGGGCTACGAGCAGTACTTC.